The sequence of this T cell receptor (beta chain) was determined in a study of early T cells in non-severe SARS-CoV-2 infection. Regarding the study as a whole: Anti-spike CD8 responses were favored in VDJdb matching, and private and CD4 specificities were missed.

This clonotype was seen repeatedly, ten times or more. Its matching antigen is unknown. Germline loops: CDR1 SQVTM, CDR2 ANQGSEA. The CDR3 runs 14 residues. V shed 2 bases, J shed 6 bases, and the junction held 2 bases outside the gene matches. Unique molecular identifier tags were affixed to discrete cDNA molecules. TCRdb recomputed calls from the 5' RACE reads with MiXCR, one row per CDR3 protein. Of more than 85,000 distinct CDR3 sequences listed, approximately 16% are singletons. The V gene is TRBV29-1, the J gene TRBJ2-7; 15 nucleotides agree with TRBD2. The clonotype was recovered from an adult who was a healthcare worker with PCR-confirmed SARS-CoV-2 infection or an uninfected control (not recorded which). Source: whole blood, taken at baseline. CDR3: CSVEKGLAGGEQYF. In DNA form, the CDR3 reads TGCAGCGTTGAAAAGGGACTAGCGGGGGGCGAGCAGTACTTC.